This TCR beta chain is from a study of T cells in Graves' hyperthyroidism and ophthalmopathy. The CDR3 regions of TCR beta were amplified from RNA transcripts. With the HTBI primer set, the TCR CDR3 went through a first round of RT-PCR. TCRdb analysed the multiplex PCR reads with MiXCR anew, one entry per CDR3 protein. The sample holds over 650,000 distinct CDR3 sequences, just under 45% seen once. Uncontrolled infection, other autoimmune disease, pregnancy or lactation barred patients from enrollment. Used for diagnoses were clinical symptoms, serum thyroxine and TRAb, thyroid ultrasound and orbital computed tomography. This clonotype was seen ten or more times. Its antigen remains unknown. Study-level points and caveats: Ophthalmopathy could be told apart from stable hyperthyroidism with a 13 V-J model. Before onset, ophthalmopathy was predicted by the model a median roughly 6.4 months earlier.

CDR3 size: 10 residues. Germline CDR1 is SNHLY and CDR2 is FYNNEI. V was clipped by 7 bases and J by 7 bases, with 7 bases between them. Source material: peripheral blood or thyroid tissue (not recorded which). The TCR was taken from an adult man with Graves' disease, either hyperthyroidism or ophthalmopathy (not recorded which). The chain employs TRBV2 and TRBJ1-2; D gene unclear. As DNA, the CDR3 is TGTGCCAGCACCGAAATTGGCTACACCTTC. As protein: CASTEIGYTF.